This T cell receptor (beta chain) was obtained from a study of cytomegalovirus exposure and HLA in healthy donors. Primers included in the PCR were 60 Vbeta and 13 Jbeta primers. Assay: immunoSEQ multiplex PCR; the TCRdb copy retains only in-frame clones and omits some. The sample has more than 200,000 clones, and its top ten clones hold about 1%. Regarding this clone: Antigen unknown.

The study, taken as a whole, reports: Among TCR beta chains, those listed as cytomegalovirus-associated numbered about 160. As a later analysis revealed, the rate of TCR association differed by HLA locus, with DRB1 most and HLA-C fewest.

In germline, CDR1 is ENHRY, CDR2 SYGVKD. The CDR3 sequence is 11 residues long. Trimming stripped 2 bases from V and 5 bases from J, with 3 bases between. The chain carries TRBV10-3 and TRBJ1-2; D unclear. The sample taken for sequencing was PBMCs. The origin of this receptor is a woman in her 30s in good health and CMV-seropositive. The CDR3 DNA reads TGTGCCATCAGTGAGCAGTATGGCTACACCTTC. This sequence encodes CAISEQYGYTF.